These 12 T cell receptor beta chains share one sample of origin, sequenced in a study of T cells in Graves' hyperthyroidism and ophthalmopathy. Researchers amplified the TCR beta CDR3 regions from RNA transcripts. The HTBI primer set served for first-round RT-PCR of the TCR CDR3. TCRdb independently ran MiXCR on the multiplex PCR reads; one entry per CDR3 protein. The table has hundreds of thousands of distinct CDR3 sequences, roughly 15% seen once. The sequenced sample consisted of blood. The receptors shown here come from a man aged 18 to 30 with Graves' ophthalmopathy.

The genes are TRBV19 and TRBJ2-7, with D perhaps matching TRBD2 (6 bases). The CDR3 sequence is 17 residues long. Between the trimmed V and J ends, which lost 6 bases and 2 bases, there was a span of 23 bases. Germline CDR1 is LNHDA and CDR2 is SQIVND (reference sequence). The CDR3 reads CASSPGGATGTPYEQYF. The CDR3 DNA reads TGTGCCAGTAGCCCCGGGGGTGCGACGGGGACCCCCTACGAGCAGTACTTC.

This clonotype was found many times. J is TRBJ2-5 and V is TRBV27, with TRBD2 matching over 7 bases. The CDR3 covers 15 residues. CDR1 is MNHEY and CDR2 is SMNVEV in the germline V gene (reference sequence). V was clipped by 8 bases and J by 5 bases; unmatched bases: 14. The CDR3 DNA reads as TGTGCCAGCGGACCCCAGACTAGCAAGGGGGAGACCCAGTACTTC. Translating gives CASGPQTSKGETQYF.

This clonotype was detected a few times. The chain links TRBV7-9 to TRBJ2-3, with D uncertain. Trimming took off 1 base at V and 5 bases at J, with 13 bases between the two ends. CDR1 and CDR2 from the germline V gene are SEHNR and FQNEAQ (reference sequence). The CDR3 totals 15 residues. The CDR3, as DNA: TGTGCCAGCAGCTTAGTAAGCCGAGAAAGAGATACGCAGTATTTT. This translates into CASSLVSRERDTQYF.

This clonotype came up a few times. The chain uses TRBV11-2 and TRBJ1-6; no firm D call. V was shortened by 2 bases and J by 5 bases, with 7 bases between the two germline ends. This CDR3 has 14 residues. Looked up from germline, CDR1 is SGHAT and CDR2 is FQNNGV. CDR3 sequence (DNA): TGTGCCAGCAGCTTATGGACGGATAATTCACCCCTCCACTTT. It codes for CASSLWTDNSPLHF.

This clonotype occurred many times. The rearrangement links TRBV20-1 to TRBJ2-7; D is possibly TRBD1 (5 bases). V lost 5 bases to trimming and J lost 3 bases, with 8 bases between them. The germline V gene has CDR1 DFQATT and CDR2 SNEGSKA (reference sequence). The CDR3 consists of 11 residues. The CDR3 loop reads CSAFQGYEQYF. Here the CDR3 DNA reads TGCAGTGCTTTTCAGGGCTACGAGCAGTACTTC.

This clonotype was counted many times. The CDR3 DNA follows: TGCAGTGCCTTTACAACAGGGGGACAGAGTTACTACGAGCAGTACTTC. It is translated as CSAFTTGGQSYYEQYF. The chain employs TRBV20-1 and TRBJ2-7, with 8 bases identical to TRBD1. CDR3 length equals 16 residues. V trimming: 6 bases; J trimming: 3 bases; junction bases outside the gene matches: 16. The germline gives CDR1 DFQATT, CDR2 SNEGSKA (reference sequence).

This clonotype was counted many times. This chain uses TRBV12-5 with TRBJ1-2; D is unclear. V lost 1 base to trimming and J lost 8 bases, with 14 bases between them. Per germline, CDR1 LGHNT and CDR2 FRNRAP. The CDR3 totals 14 residues. CDR3 nucleotide sequence: TGTGCTAGTGGTTTGGCCACTGGTGGGGAAGGCTACACCTTC. Translation gives CASGLATGGEGYTF.

This clonotype appeared a few times. The chain joins TRBV9 to TRBJ1-2; tentative D call: TRBD1 (5 bases). Trimming took off 6 bases at V and 5 bases at J, with 14 bases between the two ends. Per the germline V gene, CDR1 is SGDLS and CDR2 is YYNGEE. The CDR3 has 13 amino acids. The CDR3 DNA reads TGTGCCAGCACGCGGGGGTCGGTTTATGGCTACACCTTC. It yields the protein CASTRGSVYGYTF.

The table lists this clonotype with many counts. The V and J genes are TRBV5-1 and TRBJ1-6; 7 nucleotides align to TRBD1. J was trimmed by 9 bases and V by 5 bases; bases with no gene match: 8. This CDR3 is built from 14 residues. Germline V gene sequence: CDR1 SGHRS, CDR2 YFSETQ. The CDR3 reads CASRQGEVGSPLHF. CDR3 coding DNA: TGCGCCAGCAGGCAGGGGGAGGTCGGTTCACCCCTCCACTTT.

The chain links TRBV10-1 to TRBJ1-1, with D uncertain. Trimming removed 5 bases at V and 5 bases at J, with 12 bases between. CDR1 is WNHNN and CDR2 is SYGVQD in the germline V gene (reference sequence). The CDR3 is 13 amino acids. CDR3 region: CASSFGRVTEAFF. In nucleotides, the CDR3 is TGCGCCAGCAGTTTCGGACGGGTTACTGAAGCTTTCTTT.

This clonotype came up many times. The chain recombines TRBV7-9 with TRBJ1-1; perhaps TRBD1 as D (6 bases). Germline lookup yields CDR1 SEHNR and CDR2 FQNEAQ (reference sequence). The CDR3 length is 14 residues. With 7 bases removed from V and 4 bases from J, the gap between germline ends came to 16 bases. The CDR3: CASMRGGQSTEAFF. The CDR3 nucleotides read TGTGCCAGCATGCGTGGGGGCCAATCCACTGAAGCTTTCTTT.

This rearrangement joins TRBV18 to TRBJ2-2; weak D call: TRBD2 (6 bases). V was pared by 3 bases and J by 1 base, with 9 bases between. Germline V lookup: CDR1 KGHSH, CDR2 LQKENI. This CDR3 spans 15 amino acids. As DNA, the CDR3 is TGTGCCAGCTCACCTTCGGGACTGAACACCGGGGAGCTGTTTTTT. It codes for CASSPSGLNTGELFF. Looking up the rest from reference TRBV18 and TRBJ2-2 gives the full variable domain: NAGVMQNPRHLVRRRGQEARLRCSPMKGHSHVYWYRQLPEEGLKFMVYLQKENIIDESGMPKERFSAEFPKEGPSILRIQQVVRGDSAAYFCASSPSGLNTGELFFGEGSRLTVL.